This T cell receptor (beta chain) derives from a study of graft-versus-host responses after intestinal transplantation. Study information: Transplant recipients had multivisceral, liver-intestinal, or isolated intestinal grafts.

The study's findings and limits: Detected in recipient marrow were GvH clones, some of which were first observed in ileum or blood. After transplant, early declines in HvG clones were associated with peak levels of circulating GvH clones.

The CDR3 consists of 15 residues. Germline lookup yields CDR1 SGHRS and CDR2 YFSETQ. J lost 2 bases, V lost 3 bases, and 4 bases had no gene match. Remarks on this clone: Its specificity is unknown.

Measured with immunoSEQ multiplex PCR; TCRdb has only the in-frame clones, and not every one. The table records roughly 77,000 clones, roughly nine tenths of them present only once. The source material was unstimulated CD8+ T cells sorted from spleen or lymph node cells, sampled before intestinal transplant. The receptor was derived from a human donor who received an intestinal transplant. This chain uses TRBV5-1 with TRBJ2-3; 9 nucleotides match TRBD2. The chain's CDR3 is CASSSERGDTDTQYF. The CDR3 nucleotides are TGCGCCAGCAGCTCCGAGCGGGGGGACACAGATACGCAGTATTTT.